This TCR beta chain was sequenced in a study of shared clonotypes between healthy human individuals (dated by TCRdb to about 2020). Study-level background: A few men and a couple of women, aged 18 to 49 years, made up the cohort. For each donor, CD4 naive and CD4 memory were each run on three plates, CD8 naive on two plates, and CD8 memory on one plate. Different laboratories and diverse techniques were used to prepare libraries and sequence TCR repertoires, to increase sequencing depth and limit assay-specific biases. To estimate repertoire size and how much clonotypes are shared between individuals, the study performed deep sequencing of blood TCR repertoires from five healthy adults. Between about 0.9 and 9 billion PBMCs per donor were obtained by leukapheresis.

A remark on this clone: The target of this receptor is not known. Base qualities are missing; no much larger clone stands one base away. Different DNA sequences within this sample yield the same CDR3.

CD8 naive samples were obtained by positive selection for CCR7 among CD45RO-negative cells, yielding a CD45RA+CCR7+ population from which TemRA cells were excluded. The donors were healthy, HIV-negative adults who had no recently reported acute infections or vaccinations. Every donor was a Caucasian adult living in Nashville, Tennessee, USA. Blood was obtained by leukapheresis, after which PBMCs were separated by Ficoll-Histopaque density gradient centrifugation and cryopreserved in liquid nitrogen vapor phase. Purity and quantity of every magnetically sorted T cell population were checked by analytical flow cytometry. Genomic DNA was isolated from every sorted fraction and measured by UV absorbance on a Nanodrop 2000c. Using the deep immunoSEQ assay, TCR CDR3 regions were amplified from genomic DNA by multiplex PCR. For each cell subset, the extracted genomic DNA was distributed evenly across all wells of several immunoSEQ 96-well plates, and each plate served as one replicate. For sorted subsets, each replicate PCR was loaded with around 220 ng genomic DNA, equivalent to approximately 27,000 T cell genomes. The purified libraries were quantified using a Qubit 3.0 fluorometer, sized with a Bioanalyzer 2100, and then quantified again using the KAPA Library Quantification kit. Every immunoSEQ 96-well plate was sequenced on a separate single-read 150-cycle Illumina NextSeq 550 flow cell. Per the source publication's procedure: The immunoSEQ output contained only junctional sequences without quality scores, so filtering could not match that applied to full-length reads. Sequences were annotated with PyIR, a Python wrapper for IgBLAST v1.9, and V/J genes and CDR3 were assigned using IMGT germline references. Reads with weak V/J assignments (E-value above 1e-6), missing CDR3, stop codons, out-of-frame junctions, or ambiguous translated residues were removed. V3J clonotypes were defined by identical inferred V gene, J gene, and CDR3 amino acid sequence. The percentage overlap between two repertoires was calculated by dividing the number of shared unique clonotypes by the size of the smaller repertoire. Three approaches were used to assess repertoire richness: RTK rarefaction, the Chao1 estimator, and Recon v2.1 estimates of unobserved clonotypes. Generation probabilities for all TCRbeta clonotypes obtained by the gDNA method from a handful of donors were computed using OLGA. In its TCRdb copy, this immuneACCESS table keeps in-frame sequences only and misses some clones. Where compared with another copy, unresolved V genes explain less than half of these, and the others have no known cause. The V and J calls and clone size are taken from that table; D and trimming were inferred from the DNA. A total of about 590,000 clones appear in this sample, roughly 95% of them only once. The ten largest account for over 0.09% of the sample.

Beyond this particular receptor, the publication reports: Sharing across a few donors was observed for about 5% of naive CD4, around 3.5% of naive CD8, over 2% of memory CD4, and roughly 0.4% of memory CD8 clonotypes. The genetic and exposure-history diversity represented was limited by the small number of donors. Clonotypes shared by all four sorted-subset donors showed higher generation probabilities than non-shared clonotypes. Pairwise subsampling indicated that sequencing depth was expected to affect the degree of clonotype sharing among donors. Naive subsets generally had larger estimated clonotype richness than memory subsets. Rarefaction of sorted-subset datasets indicated incomplete sequencing despite the large sequencing depth. Sampling was restricted to blood, and TCR repertoires in tissue are likely to differ from TCR repertoires in blood.

The germline V gene (reference sequence) yields GTSNPN for CDR1 and SVGIG for CDR2. V loses 0 bases of germline sequence and J loses 3 bases, and the interval between the two ends is 3 bases. The cysteine opens and the phenylalanine closes a CDR3 of 11 amino acids. Only the CDR3 region is kept as DNA, spanning 33 bases read in frame from base 1. The rearrangement combines TRBV30 with TRBJ2-7, with no reliable assignment of the D segment. The sample taken for sequencing was naive CD8+ T cells sorted from blood. What the cell subset or site label conveys for this sample: CD45RA+CCR7+. The TCR sequence derives from a woman younger than 45 in good health. The CDR3 region reads CAWSVLYEQYF. The bases are TGTGCCTGGAGTGTCCTCTACGAGCAGTACTTC.